These 19 T cell receptor beta chains share one sample of origin, sequenced in a study of CD8+ T cells in alopecia areata. In each case, RNA was isolated and then reverse transcribed into cDNA as the sequencing template. TCRdb keeps only in-frame clones here, not all; method: immunoSEQ multiplex PCR. The table has under 150,000 clones, less than 75% seen once. Sequencing was done on a sample of CD8+ T cells sorted from blood. The receptors stem from a human donor in good health.

The CDR3 region is CARRRADTQYF. In DNA form, the CDR3 reads TGTGCCCGTAGAAGGGCAGATACGCAGTATTTT. The V and J genes are TRBV2 and TRBJ2-3; D unclear. The CDR3 runs to 11 residues. Germline CDR1 SNHLY, CDR2 FYNNEI. Between the trimmed V and J ends, which lost 11 bases and 4 bases, there was a span of 10 bases.

The chain uses TRBV10-3 and TRBJ2-7; 10 bases are a match to TRBD2. The CDR3 is made up of 14 amino acids. The germline CDR1 and CDR2 sequences are ENHRY and SYGVKD. J gave up 3 bases and V 3 bases, and 2 bases lay outside the gene matches. The CDR3 DNA reads as TGTGCCATCAGTGATCGGACTAGCGGCTACGAGCAGTACTTC. It specifies CAISDRTSGYEQYF.

V usage is TRBV13 and J usage is TRBJ2-6; D tentatively fits TRBD1 or TRBD2 (6 bases each). CDR1 and CDR2 from the germline V gene are PRHDT and FYEKMQ (reference sequence). Trimming took 1 base from V and 1 from J, leaving 14 bases between them. The CDR3 runs 18 residues. CDR3 coding DNA: TGTGCCAGCAGCTTAGCAGAGGGGGGCAGGTCTGGGGCCAACGTCCTGACTTTC. Amino acids: CASSLAEGGRSGANVLTF.

The chain joins TRBV9 to TRBJ2-5, with D uncertain. CDR1 is SGDLS, CDR2 YYNGEE, per germline. CDR3 size: 11 residues. The ends were cut back, 3 bases at V and 0 bases at J, with 0 bases in the middle. In DNA form, the CDR3 reads TGTGCCAGCAGCGACCAAGAGACCCAGTACTTC. Protein sequence: CASSDQETQYF. Supplemented by reference TRBV9 and TRBJ2-5, the full variable domain reads DSGVTQTPKHLITATGQRVTLRCSPRSGDLSVYWYQQSLDQGLQFLIQYYNGEERAKGNILERFSAQQFPDLHSELNLSSLELGDSALYFCASSDQETQYFGPGTRLLVL.

The chain recombines TRBV30 with TRBJ1-5; 9 bases are shared with TRBD1. This CDR3 is 14 amino acids long. Germline trimming cut 3 bases from V and 5 bases from J; bases unmatched to any gene: 5. Looked up from germline, CDR1 is GTSNPN and CDR2 is SVGIG (reference sequence). This chain's CDR3 is CAWRSGQGHQPQHF. The CDR3 nucleotides read TGTGCCTGGAGGTCCGGACAGGGGCATCAGCCCCAGCATTTT.

A remark on this clone: Other DNA sequences in this specimen translate into the identical CDR3. The gene calls are TRBV15 and TRBJ2-3; D might be TRBD1 (6 bases). The germline CDR1 and CDR2 sequences are LNHNV and YYDKDF (reference sequence). Trimming stripped 0 bases from V and 1 base from J, with 11 bases between. The CDR3 runs to 16 residues. The CDR3 nucleotides read TGTGCCACCAGCAGAGATAGGGGGAGCGGCACAGATACGCAGTATTTT. Encoded protein: CATSRDRGSGTDTQYF.

V gene TRBV6-5 combines with J gene TRBJ1-1; 9 positions match TRBD1. The CDR3 contains 14 residues. J was trimmed by 5 bases and V by 0 bases; bases with no gene match: 1. The germline gives CDR1 MNHEY, CDR2 SVGAGI. This chain's CDR3 is CASSYSGTGTEAFF. DNA of the CDR3: TGTGCCAGCAGTTACTCCGGGACAGGGACTGAAGCTTTCTTT.

V gene TRBV7-3 combines with J gene TRBJ2-7; D gene ambiguous. Germline assignment: CDR1 SGHTA and CDR2 FQGTGA. Trimming left V 5 bases short and J 3 bases short, with 14 bases between. The CDR3 has 14 amino acids. Here the CDR3 reads CASSIRDRCYEQYF. CDR3 DNA: TGTGCCAGCAGCATCCGAGATAGATGCTACGAGCAGTACTTC.

The rearrangement links TRBV27 to TRBJ2-1; D is perhaps TRBD1 (6 bases). Trimming took 3 bases from V and 6 from J, leaving 12 bases between them. This CDR3 contains 14 residues. CDR1 MNHEY and CDR2 SMNVEV come from the germline V gene (reference sequence). The CDR3 here is CASSLPGQANEQFF. The CDR3 DNA is TGTGCCAGCAGTTTGCCGGGACAAGCCAATGAGCAGTTCTTC.

The chain uses TRBV29-1 and TRBJ2-7; 9 bases are shared with TRBD1. CDR3 length: 15 residues. Trimming cost V 2 bases and J 2 bases; bases outside gene matches: 7. Germline V lookup: CDR1 SQVTM, CDR2 ANQGSEA. The CDR3 nucleotides read TGCAGCGTTGAAACAGGGGGCAGAGGAACCTACGAGCAGTACTTC. This codes for CSVETGGRGTYEQYF.

V is TRBV6-5 and J is TRBJ1-1, with D possibly matching TRBD1 (6 bases). V was cut by 6 bases and J by 1 base, with 15 bases left in between. The CDR3 is 15 residues long. Germline assignment: CDR1 MNHEY and CDR2 SVGAGI. The CDR3 nucleotides are TGTGCCAGCAGGCGAAACAGGGCCCCGAACACTGAAGCTTTCTTT. Encoded protein: CASRRNRAPNTEAFF.

The V call is TRBV12-5, the J call TRBJ2-1; TRBD1 aligns across 11 bases. In germline, CDR1 is LGHNT, CDR2 FRNRAP. V shed 2 bases and J 7 bases; nucleotides not matched to a gene: 10. There are 17 residues in the CDR3. Here the CDR3 reads CASGLFPRGTGGNEQFF. The CDR3 region has the DNA TGTGCTAGTGGTTTGTTCCCCAGAGGGACAGGGGGGAATGAGCAGTTCTTC.

The chain uses TRBV9 and TRBJ2-7; TRBD1 aligns across 10 bases. The CDR3 is 16 residues long. The germline gives CDR1 SGDLS, CDR2 YYNGEE. The V gene end was trimmed by 3 bases and the J gene end by 6 bases; junction bases not matched to a gene: 12. DNA of the CDR3: TGTGCCAGCAGCGACCCAGACAGGGGGCAAGCAAGCGAGCAGTACTTC. Protein product: CASSDPDRGQASEQYF.

The V and J genes are TRBV29-1 and TRBJ2-7, with 8 bases that match TRBD1. Trimming cost V 5 bases and J 2 bases; bases outside gene matches: 8. CDR3 length: 14 amino acids. Germline V lookup: CDR1 SQVTM, CDR2 ANQGSEA. The CDR3 protein is CSVLGTGDTYEQYF. In DNA, the CDR3 is TGCAGCGTTCTCGGGACAGGAGACACCTACGAGCAGTACTTC.

The rearrangement links TRBV21-1 to TRBJ2-3; the D call of TRBD1 is as the table states it, not checked on the DNA. TRBV21-1 is reported as a pseudogene. There are 16 residues in the CDR3. The CDR3 reads CASSKGGQGKSDTQYF. In DNA form, the CDR3 reads TGTGCCAGCAGCAAAGGGGGACAGGGGAAGTCAGATACGCAGTATTTT.

V is TRBV5-6 and J is TRBJ2-1; 7 nucleotides line up with TRBD2. The V segment lost 1 base and the J segment 10 bases; nucleotides outside the gene matches: 5. CDR3 length: 13 residues. Germline CDR1 SGHDT, CDR2 YYEEEE. The CDR3 DNA follows: TGTGCCAGCAGCTTGTGGGGCGGGAGCGAGCAGTTCTTC. It translates to CASSLWGGSEQFF.

The chain combines TRBV13 with TRBJ2-7; D assignment may be TRBD1 or TRBD2 (5 bases each). Looked up from germline, CDR1 is PRHDT and CDR2 is FYEKMQ (reference sequence). The CDR3 covers 15 residues. V was clipped by 5 bases and J by 0 bases, with 14 bases between them. CDR3 sequence reads: CASSPRDRSSYEQYF. The CDR3 nucleotides are TGTGCCAGCAGCCCACGGGACCGGAGCTCCTACGAGCAGTACTTC.

The chain has TRBV10-2 and TRBJ2-1; D not resolved. Germline assignment: CDR1 WSHSY and CDR2 SAAADI. V gave up 4 bases and J gave up 0 bases, with 19 bases separating them. This CDR3 contains 18 residues. The CDR3 is CASSANFGSTSSYNEQFF. The DNA for the CDR3 is TGCGCCAGCAGTGCCAATTTCGGCAGCACGAGCTCCTACAATGAGCAGTTCTTC.

In its sample, this clone was seen a few times. The chain joins TRBV19 to TRBJ1-2; TRBD1 matches at 8 bases. V lost 3 bases and J lost 3; bases outside the gene matches: 6. In germline, CDR1 is LNHDA, CDR2 SQIVND (reference sequence). This CDR3 has 15 amino acids. CDR3 protein: CASSIGTGWDYGYTF. The CDR3 DNA is TGTGCCAGTAGTATCGGGACAGGCTGGGACTATGGCTACACCTTC.